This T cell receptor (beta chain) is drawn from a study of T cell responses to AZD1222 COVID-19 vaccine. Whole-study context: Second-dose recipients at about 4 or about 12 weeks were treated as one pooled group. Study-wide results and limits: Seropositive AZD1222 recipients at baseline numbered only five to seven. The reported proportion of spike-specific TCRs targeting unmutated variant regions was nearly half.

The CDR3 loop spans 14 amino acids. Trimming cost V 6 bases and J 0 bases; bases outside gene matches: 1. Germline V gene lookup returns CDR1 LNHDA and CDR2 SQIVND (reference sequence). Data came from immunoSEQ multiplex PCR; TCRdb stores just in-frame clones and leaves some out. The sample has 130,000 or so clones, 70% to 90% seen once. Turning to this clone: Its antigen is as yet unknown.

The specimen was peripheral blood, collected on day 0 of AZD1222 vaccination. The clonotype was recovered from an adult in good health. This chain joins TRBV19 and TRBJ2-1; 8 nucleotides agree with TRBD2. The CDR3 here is CASRSGSSYNEQFF. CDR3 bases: TGTGCCAGTAGGAGCGGGAGCTCCTACAATGAGCAGTTCTTC.